The table lists the clone carrying this TCR beta chain with many counts. The sample originates from a study of neurological immune-mediated disorders. Time point described: longitudinal time-point 2. PBMCs stored at -80 C, numbering 2 million, were the origin of the unsorted libraries. MiXCR, run by TCRdb on the 5' RACE reads, gives a single entry per CDR3 protein. The table records about 60,000 distinct CDR3 sequences, 8.5% to 10% of them present only once. This receptor was taken from a young man in good health. Sequenced sample: PBMCs.

The CDR3 sequence is CSATPSSYEQYF. The CDR3, as DNA: TGCAGTGCTACACCTTCCTCCTACGAGCAGTACTTC. This chain joins TRBV20-1 and TRBJ2-7; D not certain. V gave up 4 bases and J gave up 0 bases, with 7 bases separating them. CDR3 length: 12 amino acids. Germline values: CDR1 DFQATT, CDR2 SNEGSKA (reference sequence).